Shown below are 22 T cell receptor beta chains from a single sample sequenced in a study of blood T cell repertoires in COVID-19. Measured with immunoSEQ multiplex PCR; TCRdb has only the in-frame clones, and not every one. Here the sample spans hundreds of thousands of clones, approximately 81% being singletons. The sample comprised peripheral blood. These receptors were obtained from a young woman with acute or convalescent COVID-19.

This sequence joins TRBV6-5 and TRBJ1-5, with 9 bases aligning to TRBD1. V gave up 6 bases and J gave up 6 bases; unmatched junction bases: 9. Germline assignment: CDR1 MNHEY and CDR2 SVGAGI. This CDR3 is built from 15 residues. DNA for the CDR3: TGTGCCAGCAGGCAGCGACAGGGGGGGCGTCAGCCCCAGCATTTT. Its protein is CASRQRQGGRQPQHF.

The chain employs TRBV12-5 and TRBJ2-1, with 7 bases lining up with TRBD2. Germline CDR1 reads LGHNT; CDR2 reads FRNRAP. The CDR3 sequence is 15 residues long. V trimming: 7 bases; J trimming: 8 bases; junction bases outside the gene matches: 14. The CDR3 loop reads CASVTSAVAGYEQFF. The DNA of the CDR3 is TGTGCTAGTGTCACTAGCGCCGTCGCCGGCTATGAGCAGTTCTTC.

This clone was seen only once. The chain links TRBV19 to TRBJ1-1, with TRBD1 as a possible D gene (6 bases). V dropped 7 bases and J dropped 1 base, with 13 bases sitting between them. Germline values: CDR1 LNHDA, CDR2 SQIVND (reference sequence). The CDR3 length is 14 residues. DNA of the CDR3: TGTGCCAGTATCTGGACAGAAAAGAACACTGAAGCTTTCTTT. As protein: CASIWTEKNTEAFF.

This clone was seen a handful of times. In nucleotides, the CDR3 is TGTGCCACCCTACAAGGGCCGACAGGGGGAAGGACTGAAGCTTTCTTT. It codes for CATLQGPTGGRTEAFF. This chain connects TRBV19 to TRBJ1-1; 9 bases fit TRBD1. Germline CDR1 LNHDA, CDR2 SQIVND (reference sequence). Trimming took 10 bases from V and 5 from J; bases not matched to a gene: 17. The CDR3 is 16 residues long.

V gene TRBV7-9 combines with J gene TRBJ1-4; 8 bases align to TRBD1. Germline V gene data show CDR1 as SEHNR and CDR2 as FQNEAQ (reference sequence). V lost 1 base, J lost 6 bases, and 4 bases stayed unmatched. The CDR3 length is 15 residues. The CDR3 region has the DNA TGTGCCAGCAGCTTAGAATTGACAGGGGATGAAAAACTGTTTTTT. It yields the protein CASSLELTGDEKLFF.

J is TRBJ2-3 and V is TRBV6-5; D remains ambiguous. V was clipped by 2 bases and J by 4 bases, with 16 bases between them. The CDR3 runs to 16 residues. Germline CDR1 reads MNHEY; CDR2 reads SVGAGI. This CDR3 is CASSYASPASPDTQYF. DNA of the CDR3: TGTGCCAGCAGTTACGCCAGTCCCGCATCCCCAGATACGCAGTATTTT.

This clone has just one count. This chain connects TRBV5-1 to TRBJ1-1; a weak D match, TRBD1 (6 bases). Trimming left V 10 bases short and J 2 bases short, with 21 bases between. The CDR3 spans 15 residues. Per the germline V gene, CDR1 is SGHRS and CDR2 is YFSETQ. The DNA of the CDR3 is TGCGCCGGAAAGACAGGACCAGAGCGAAACACTGAAGCTTTCTTT. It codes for CAGKTGPERNTEAFF. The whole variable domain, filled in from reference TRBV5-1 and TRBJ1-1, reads KAGVTQTPRYLIKTRGQQVTLSCSPISGHRSVSWYQQTPGQGLQFLFEYFSETQRNKGNFPGRFSGRQFSNSRSEMNVSTLELGDSALYLCAGKTGPERNTEAFFGQGTRLTVV.

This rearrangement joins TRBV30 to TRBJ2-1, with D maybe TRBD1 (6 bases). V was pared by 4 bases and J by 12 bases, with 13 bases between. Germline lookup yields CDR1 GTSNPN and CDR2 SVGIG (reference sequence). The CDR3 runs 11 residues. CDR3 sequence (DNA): TGTGCCTGGACCGAGCAGGGGAGGCAGTTCTTC. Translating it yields CAWTEQGRQFF.

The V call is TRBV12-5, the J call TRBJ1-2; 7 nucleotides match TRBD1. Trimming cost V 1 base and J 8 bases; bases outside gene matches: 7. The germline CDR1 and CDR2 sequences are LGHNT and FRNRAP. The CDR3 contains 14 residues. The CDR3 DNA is TGTGCTAGTGGTTTGGCCGGACAGGAGCTGGGCTACACCTTC. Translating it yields CASGLAGQELGYTF. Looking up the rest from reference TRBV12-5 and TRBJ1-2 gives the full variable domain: DARVTQTPRHKVTEMGQEVTMRCQPILGHNTVFWYRQTMMQGLELLAYFRNRAPLDDSGMPKDRFSAEMPDATLATLKIQPSEPRDSAVYFCASGLAGQELGYTFGSGTRLTVV.

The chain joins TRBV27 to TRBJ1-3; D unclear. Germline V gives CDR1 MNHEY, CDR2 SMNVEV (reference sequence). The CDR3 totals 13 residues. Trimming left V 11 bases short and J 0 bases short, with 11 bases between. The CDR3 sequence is CASREGSGNTIYF. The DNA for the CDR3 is TGTGCCTCCCGGGAGGGCTCTGGAAACACCATATATTTT.

The CDR3 nucleotides read TGTGCCACCCGGGACTCAAAATCCTACGAGCAGTACTTC. Translation: CATRDSKSYEQYF. The chain carries TRBV7-9 and TRBJ2-7; the D gene is possibly TRBD2 (6 bases). This CDR3 is built from 13 residues. Trimming stripped 10 bases from V and 1 base from J, with 14 bases between. CDR1 and CDR2 (germline): SEHNR, FQNEAQ (reference sequence).

The DNA for the CDR3 is TGCAGCGCCGGGGGAGCAGGGGGCGCAACAGATACGCAGTATTTT. Translated, it gives CSAGGAGGATDTQYF. The chain carries TRBV29-1 and TRBJ2-3, with 8 bases that match TRBD1. Trimming removed 7 bases from V and 3 bases from J; junction bases left unmatched: 12. CDR1 is SQVTM and CDR2 is ANQGSEA in the germline V gene. The CDR3 totals 15 residues.

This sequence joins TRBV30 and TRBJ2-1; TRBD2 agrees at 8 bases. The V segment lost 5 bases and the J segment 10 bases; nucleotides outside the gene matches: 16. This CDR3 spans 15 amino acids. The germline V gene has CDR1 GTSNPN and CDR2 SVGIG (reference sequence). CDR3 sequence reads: CAWSTSTGGLSEQFF. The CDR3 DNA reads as TGTGCCTGGTCCACCTCTACGGGGGGGCTATCGGAGCAGTTCTTC. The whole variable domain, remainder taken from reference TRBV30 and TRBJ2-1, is SQTIHQWPATLVQPVGSPLSLECTVEGTSNPNLYWYRQAAGRGLQLLFYSVGIGQISSEVPQNLSASRPQDRQFILSSKKLLLSDSGFYLCAWSTSTGGLSEQFFGPGTRLTVL.

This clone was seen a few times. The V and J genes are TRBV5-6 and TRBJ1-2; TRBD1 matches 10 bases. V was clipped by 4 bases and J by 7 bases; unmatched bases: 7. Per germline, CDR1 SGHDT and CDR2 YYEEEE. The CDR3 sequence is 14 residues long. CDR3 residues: CASSPGTGVGGYTF. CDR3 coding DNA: TGTGCCAGCAGCCCGGGGACAGGGGTTGGTGGCTACACCTTC.

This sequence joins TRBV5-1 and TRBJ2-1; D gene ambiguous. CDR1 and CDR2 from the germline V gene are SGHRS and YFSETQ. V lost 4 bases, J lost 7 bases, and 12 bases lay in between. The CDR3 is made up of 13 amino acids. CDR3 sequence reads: CASSPDLGNEQFF. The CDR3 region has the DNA TGCGCCAGCAGCCCTGACCTAGGTAATGAGCAGTTCTTC.

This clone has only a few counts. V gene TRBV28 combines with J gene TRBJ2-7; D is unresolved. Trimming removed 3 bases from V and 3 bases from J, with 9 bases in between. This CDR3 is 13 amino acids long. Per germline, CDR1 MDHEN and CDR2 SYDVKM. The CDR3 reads CASSLLAYYEQYF. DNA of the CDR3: TGTGCCAGCAGTTTGCTTGCCTACTACGAGCAGTACTTC. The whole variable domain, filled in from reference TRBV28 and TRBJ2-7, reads DVKVTQSSRYLVKRTGEKVFLECVQDMDHENMFWYRQDPGLGLRLIYFSYDVKMKEKGDIPEGYSVSREKKERFSLILESASTNQTSMYLCASSLLAYYEQYFGPGTRLTVT.

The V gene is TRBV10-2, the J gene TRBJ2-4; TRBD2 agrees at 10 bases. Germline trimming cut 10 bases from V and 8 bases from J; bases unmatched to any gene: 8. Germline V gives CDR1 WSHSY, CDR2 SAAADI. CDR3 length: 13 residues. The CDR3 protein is CATASGSNDIQYF. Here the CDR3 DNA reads TGCGCCACTGCTAGCGGGAGTAATGACATTCAGTACTTC.

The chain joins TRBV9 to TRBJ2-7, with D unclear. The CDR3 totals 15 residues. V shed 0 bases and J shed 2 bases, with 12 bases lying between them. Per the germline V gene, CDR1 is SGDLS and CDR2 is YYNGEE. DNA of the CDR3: TGTGCCAGCAGCGTAGCTGGAACAGAGACCTACGAGCAGTACTTC. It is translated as CASSVAGTETYEQYF.

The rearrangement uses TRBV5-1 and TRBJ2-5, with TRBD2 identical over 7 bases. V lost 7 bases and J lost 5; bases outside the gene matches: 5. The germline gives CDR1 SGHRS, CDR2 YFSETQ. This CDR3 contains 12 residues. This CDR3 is CASAGEVETQYF. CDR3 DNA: TGCGCCAGCGCGGGAGAGGTTGAGACCCAGTACTTC.

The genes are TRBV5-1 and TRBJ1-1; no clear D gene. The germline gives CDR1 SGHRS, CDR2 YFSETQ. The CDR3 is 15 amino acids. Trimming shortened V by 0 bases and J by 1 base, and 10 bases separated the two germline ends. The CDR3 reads CASSLDPGRNTEAFF. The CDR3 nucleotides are TGCGCCAGCAGCTTGGATCCGGGGAGGAACACTGAAGCTTTCTTT. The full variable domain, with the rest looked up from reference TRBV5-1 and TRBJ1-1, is KAGVTQTPRYLIKTRGQQVTLSCSPISGHRSVSWYQQTPGQGLQFLFEYFSETQRNKGNFPGRFSGRQFSNSRSEMNVSTLELGDSALYLCASSLDPGRNTEAFFGQGTRLTVV.

The CDR3 nucleotides are TGTGCCAGCAGCGACGAACAGGGGACGAACACTGAAGCTTTCTTT. Its protein product is CASSDEQGTNTEAFF. This chain links TRBV7-3 with TRBJ1-1, with 7 bases identical to TRBD1. The CDR3 extends over 15 amino acids. Germline-derived CDR1 and CDR2 are SGHTA and FQGTGA. The V and J ends lost 5 bases and 1 base, in that order; junction bases with no gene match: 7.

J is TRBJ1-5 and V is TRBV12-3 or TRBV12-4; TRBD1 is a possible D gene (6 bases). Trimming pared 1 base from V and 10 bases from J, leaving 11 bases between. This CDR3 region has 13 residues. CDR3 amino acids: CASSLGGGYPQHF. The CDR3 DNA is TGTGCCAGCAGTTTAGGGGGGGGCTACCCCCAGCATTTT.